The next 2 T cell receptor beta chains were all read from a single sample in a study of blood T cell repertoires in COVID-19. Method: immunoSEQ multiplex PCR; TCRdb's copy keeps in-frame clones and lacks some. This table has about 170,000 clones, around nine tenths appearing once. The sample consisted of peripheral blood. These receptors all come from a man aged 18 to 30 with active or convalescent COVID-19.

V and J are TRBV9 and TRBJ1-3; 8 nucleotides align to TRBD1. CDR1 and CDR2 (germline): SGDLS, YYNGEE. This CDR3 has 14 residues. V dropped 2 bases and J dropped 4; count of bases not matched to a gene: 2. For the CDR3, the DNA is TGTGCCAGCAGCGTCAGGACAGGGGGAAACACCATATATTTT. Its protein is CASSVRTGGNTIYF.

The rearrangement links TRBV29-1 to TRBJ2-7; 7 positions match TRBD1. CDR1 is SQVTM, CDR2 ANQGSEA, per germline. The trim removed 4 bases at V and 2 bases at J, leaving 2 bases unmatched. The CDR3 is 12 amino acids. CDR3 protein: CSVGDSAYEQYF. The CDR3 DNA is TGCAGCGTTGGGGACAGCGCCTACGAGCAGTACTTC.